The 21 T cell receptor beta chains below come from one sample, sequenced in a study of follicular helper T cells after annual influenza vaccination. Data came from immunoSEQ multiplex PCR; TCRdb stores just in-frame clones and leaves some out. The data contain 9,300 or so clones, approximately 80% of them seen just once; the ten biggest clones take up about 3.8%. Time point in this sample: 2014-2015 season, 7 days after vaccination. The material sequenced was CXCR5+ CD38- circulating T follicular helper cells from blood, taken 7 days after influenza vaccination. The sample's subset: circulating Tfh, non-naive CD4+CXCR5+PD-1+ (ICOS+CD38+ or ICOS-CD38-). These receptors were obtained from an adult who received the influenza vaccine.

This chain uses TRBV15 with TRBJ2-7; D gene ambiguous. Germline V CDR1 and CDR2: LNHNV, YYDKDF (reference sequence). The CDR3 runs 14 residues. Trimming took off 0 bases at V and 3 bases at J, with 9 bases between the two ends. CDR3 sequence: CATSRDLANYEQYF. Written as DNA, the CDR3 is TGTGCCACCAGCAGAGATCTCGCGAACTACGAGCAGTACTTC.

The table lists this clone with a count of one. The chain is built from TRBV6-1 and TRBJ1-3, with a possible D match to TRBD1 (6 bases). CDR1 and CDR2 from the germline V gene are MNHNS and SASEGT. V was shortened by 0 bases and J by 1 base, with 10 bases between the two germline ends. The CDR3 length is 16 residues. The CDR3 DNA reads as TGTGCCAGCAGTGAAGCTCACAGGGTGTCTGGAAACACCATATATTTT. Translated: CASSEAHRVSGNTIYF.

V gene TRBV28 combines with J gene TRBJ1-5, with 7 positions matching TRBD1. The germline CDR1 and CDR2 sequences are MDHEN and SYDVKM. V lost 4 bases and J lost 2; bases outside the gene matches: 5. The CDR3 spans 15 residues. The CDR3 DNA reads TGTGCCAGCAGTTCTCAGACAGGGCGCAATCAGCCCCAGCATTTT. This encodes CASSSQTGRNQPQHF.

The V and J genes are TRBV28 and TRBJ1-5; 7 bases line up with TRBD1. The CDR3 runs 17 residues. Looked up from germline, CDR1 is MDHEN and CDR2 is SYDVKM. V dropped 5 bases and J dropped 7; count of bases not matched to a gene: 17. CDR3 sequence: CASSPNPYRGGRQPQHF. In nucleotides, the CDR3 is TGTGCCAGCAGTCCAAACCCCTACAGGGGTGGGAGACAGCCCCAGCATTTT.

The gene calls are TRBV9 and TRBJ2-3, with unresolved D. The germline CDR1 and CDR2 sequences are SGDLS and YYNGEE. V was trimmed by 2 bases and J by 1 base, leaving 8 bases between them. CDR3 length: 14 residues. As DNA, the CDR3 is TGTGCCAGCAGCGTTAACTTCCGCACAGATACGCAGTATTTT. Protein: CASSVNFRTDTQYF.

V and J are TRBV29-1 and TRBJ2-7; 13 bases fit TRBD2. With 6 bases clipped from V and 1 base from J, the junction kept 0 bases outside the gene matches. CDR1 SQVTM and CDR2 ANQGSEA come from the germline V gene. The CDR3 is 13 amino acids. The CDR3 DNA reads TGCAGCGTGGGACTAGCGGGGTCCTACGAGCAGTACTTC. Translating it yields CSVGLAGSYEQYF.

The chain joins TRBV28 to TRBJ1-1; D is unresolved. The V and J ends lost 5 bases and 4 bases respectively, with 5 bases between them. The CDR3 covers 11 residues. Germline CDR1 reads MDHEN; CDR2 reads SYDVKM. The CDR3 nucleotides are TGTGCCAGCAGTAGTCTCACTGAAGCTTTCTTT. Residues: CASSSLTEAFF.

The V call is TRBV15, the J call TRBJ1-2, with 8 bases identical to TRBD1. J gave up 6 bases and V 3 bases, and 9 bases lay outside the gene matches. The CDR3 covers 15 residues. Germline assignment: CDR1 LNHNV and CDR2 YYDKDF (reference sequence). CDR3 residues: CATSRESRGQDGYTF. The CDR3 bases are TGTGCCACCAGCAGGGAAAGCAGGGGGCAGGATGGCTACACCTTC.

The V and J genes are TRBV28 and TRBJ1-5; D is undetermined. The CDR3 runs 14 residues. The V and J ends lost 3 bases and 0 bases respectively, with 6 bases between them. Germline V lookup: CDR1 MDHEN, CDR2 SYDVKM. The CDR3 loop reads CASSLEGSNQPQHF. Here the CDR3 DNA reads TGTGCCAGCAGTTTGGAGGGTAGCAATCAGCCCCAGCATTTT.

Here the CDR3 reads CASSPGRENSPLHF. CDR3 in DNA: TGTGCCAGCAGTCCTGGACGCGAGAATTCACCCCTCCACTTT. The chain employs TRBV6-6 and TRBJ1-6; D not certain. Per the germline V gene, CDR1 is MNHNY and CDR2 is SVGAGI (reference sequence). V was cut by 5 bases and J by 7 bases, with 12 bases left in between. The CDR3 length is 14 residues.

This rearrangement joins TRBV6-5 to TRBJ1-1; no definite D call. The V gene lost 0 bases and the J gene lost 1 base, with 12 bases spanning the gap. The CDR3 is made up of 16 amino acids. The germline V gene encodes CDR1 MNHEY and CDR2 SVGAGI. CDR3 bases: TGTGCCAGCAGTTACTCTCGGCTGAATAAGAACACTGAAGCTTTCTTT. Amino acids: CASSYSRLNKNTEAFF.

This rearrangement joins TRBV27 to TRBJ2-7; D possibly matches TRBD1 or TRBD2 (7 bases each). The V end was cut by 5 bases, the J end by 0 bases, with 17 bases between. The CDR3 consists of 16 residues. The germline V gene has CDR1 MNHEY and CDR2 SMNVEV (reference sequence). The CDR3: CASSPQGGASSYEQYF. The CDR3 coding sequence is TGTGCCAGCAGTCCCCAGGGGGGGGCCTCCTCCTACGAGCAGTACTTC.

The V gene is TRBV27, the J gene TRBJ2-5; a possible D gene is TRBD1 (6 bases). V was clipped by 3 bases and J by 5 bases, with 19 bases between them. CDR1 is MNHEY and CDR2 is SMNVEV in the germline V gene (reference sequence). CDR3 size: 16 residues. The CDR3 DNA reads as TGTGCCAGCAGTTTGGCGCAGGGGAGCCTTTGGGAGACCCAGTACTTC. Its translation is CASSLAQGSLWETQYF.

The gene calls are TRBV7-9 and TRBJ2-5; 9 nucleotides agree with TRBD2. Germline loops: CDR1 SEHNR, CDR2 FQNEAQ (reference sequence). The CDR3 has 15 residues. Trimming cost V 1 base and J 2 bases; bases outside gene matches: 2. DNA for the CDR3: TGTGCCAGCAGCTTAGGACTAGCGGAACAAGAGACCCAGTACTTC. This codes for CASSLGLAEQETQYF.

This chain uses TRBV7-2 with TRBJ2-7, with 7 bases fitting TRBD2. J was trimmed by 4 bases and V by 4 bases; bases with no gene match: 4. CDR1 is SGHTA, CDR2 FQGNSA, per germline. The CDR3 is 13 residues long. The CDR3 protein is CASSSRGDYEQYF. For the CDR3, the DNA is TGTGCCAGCAGCTCCCGGGGGGATTACGAGCAGTACTTC.

The CDR3 DNA is TGTGCCAGCAGTTACACCCGGGGACAGGGGGTAGGGCCCCAGCATTTT. Its translation is CASSYTRGQGVGPQHF. J is TRBJ1-5 and V is TRBV6-6; TRBD1 matches at 11 bases. CDR1 is MNHNY, CDR2 SVGAGI, per germline (reference sequence). The CDR3 is 16 amino acids. Losses at the gene ends were 2 bases for V and 9 bases for J; bases not matched to a gene: 9.

The rearrangement joins TRBV11-1 to TRBJ2-5; 8 nucleotides match TRBD1. Germline values: CDR1 SGHAT, CDR2 FQDESV (reference sequence). The CDR3 extends over 13 amino acids. J was trimmed by 6 bases and V by 5 bases; bases with no gene match: 5. CDR3 nucleotides: TGTGCCAGCAGCGTGGACAGGGAACAGACCCAGTACTTC. It yields the protein CASSVDREQTQYF. Full variable domain (remainder filled in from reference TRBV11-1 and TRBJ2-5): EAEVAQSPRYKITEKSQAVAFWCDPISGHATLYWYRQILGQGPELLVQFQDESVVDDSQLPKDRFSAERLKGVDSTLKIQPAELGDSAMYLCASSVDREQTQYFGPGTRLLVL.

The chain employs TRBV4-3 and TRBJ2-3; 7 nucleotides match TRBD1. Germline CDR1 and CDR2: LGHNA and YSLEER. This CDR3 has 16 amino acids. J gave up 2 bases and V 0 bases, and 5 bases lay outside the gene matches. The CDR3 bases are TGCGCCAGCAGCCAAGATTTAGGGGGCATCACAGATACGCAGTATTTT. This gives the protein CASSQDLGGITDTQYF.

The DNA for the CDR3 is TGCGCCAGCAGCCAAGATGTGGGCAGGGCGGGGACCGGGGAGCTGTTTTTT. Residues: CASSQDVGRAGTGELFF. This chain connects TRBV4-3 to TRBJ2-2; maybe TRBD2 (6 bases). The CDR3 has 17 amino acids. V lost 0 bases, J lost 5 bases, and 16 bases lay in between. In germline, CDR1 is LGHNA, CDR2 YSLEER.

V usage is TRBV15 and J usage is TRBJ1-4; 8 bases align to TRBD1. The CDR3 runs to 16 residues. Germline CDR1 LNHNV, CDR2 YYDKDF (reference sequence). With 3 bases clipped from V and 8 bases from J, the junction kept 11 bases outside the gene matches. The CDR3 DNA is TGTGCCACCAGCAGCGCGACAGGGGCAACGGGGGAAAAACTGTTTTTT. Its translation: CATSSATGATGEKLFF.

The gene calls are TRBV5-1 and TRBJ2-3; D is possibly TRBD2 (7 bases). This CDR3 has 15 amino acids. Germline V gene lookup returns CDR1 SGHRS and CDR2 YFSETQ. Trimming stripped 4 bases from V and 5 bases from J, with 17 bases between. As DNA, the CDR3 is TGCGCCAGCAGCCCGAGGGGGGGGGAGGGAGATACGCAGTATTTT. Protein product: CASSPRGGEGDTQYF.